This T cell receptor beta chain was sequenced in a study of siplizumab effects on memory and regulatory T cells. V shed 3 bases, J shed 8 bases, and the junction held 4 bases outside the gene matches. Germline loops: CDR1 SGHRS, CDR2 YFSETQ. The CDR3 covers 15 residues. Produced via immunoSEQ multiplex PCR; TCRdb's table is partial and in-frame only. The table includes some 100,000 clones, 94% detected once. V is TRBV5-1 and J is TRBJ2-2; TRBD2 agrees at 13 bases. The TCR comes from a human donor in good health. The specimen sequenced was Tregs sorted from blood. The CDR3 is CASSSPGLAGGELFF. The CDR3 nucleotides read TGCGCCAGCAGCTCCCCGGGACTAGCGGGAGGGGAGCTGTTTTTT. The full variable domain, with the rest looked up from reference TRBV5-1 and TRBJ2-2, is KAGVTQTPRYLIKTRGQQVTLSCSPISGHRSVSWYQQTPGQGLQFLFEYFSETQRNKGNFPGRFSGRQFSNSRSEMNVSTLELGDSALYLCASSSPGLAGGELFFGEGSRLTVL.